This T cell receptor (beta chain) is from a study of cytomegalovirus exposure and HLA in healthy donors. In the study overall: Of the donors genotyped, a few hundred in all, 75% to 85% fell in the Caucasian-associated ancestry cluster.

Trimming removed 1 base from V and 5 bases from J, with 9 bases in between. The CDR3 spans 12 residues. The germline CDR1 and CDR2 sequences are SQVTM and ANQGSEA. A multiplex PCR was run with 60 Vbeta primers and 13 Jbeta primers. Profiled with immunoSEQ multiplex PCR; TCRdb holds only in-frame clones, not every one. The profile shows 80,000 or so clones, 75% to 85% of them singletons. In the case of this clone: What it binds is not known.

Study-level points and caveats: Later, TCR association rates were found to vary by HLA locus, highest for DRB1 and lowest for HLA-C. The classifier, whose performance was assessed in both the original and validation cohorts, reportedly diagnosed cytomegalovirus status with high specificity and sensitivity.

The chain uses TRBV29-1 and TRBJ2-7, with D possibly being TRBD1 (6 bases). The clonotype was recovered from a man aged 50-59 years in good health and CMV-seropositive. Sequences were obtained from PBMCs. CDR3 loop: CSVEATGNEQYF. As DNA, the CDR3 is TGCAGCGTTGAAGCAACAGGGAACGAGCAGTACTTC.